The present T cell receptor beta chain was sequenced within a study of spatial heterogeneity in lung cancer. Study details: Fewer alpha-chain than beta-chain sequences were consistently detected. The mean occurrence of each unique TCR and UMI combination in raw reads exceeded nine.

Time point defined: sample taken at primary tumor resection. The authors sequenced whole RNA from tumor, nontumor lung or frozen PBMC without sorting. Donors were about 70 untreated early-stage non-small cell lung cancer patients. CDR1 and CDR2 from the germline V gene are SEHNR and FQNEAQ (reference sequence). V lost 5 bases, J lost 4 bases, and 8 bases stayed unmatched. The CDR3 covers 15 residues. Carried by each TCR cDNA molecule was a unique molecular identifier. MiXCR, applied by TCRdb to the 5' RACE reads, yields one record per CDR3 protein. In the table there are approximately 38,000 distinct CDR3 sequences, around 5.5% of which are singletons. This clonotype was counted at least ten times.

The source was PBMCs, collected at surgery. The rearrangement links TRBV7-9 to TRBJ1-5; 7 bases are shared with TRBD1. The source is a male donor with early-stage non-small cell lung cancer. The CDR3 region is CASSPQGTSNQPQHF. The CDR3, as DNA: TGTGCCAGCAGCCCACAGGGGACTTCTAATCAGCCCCAGCATTTT.